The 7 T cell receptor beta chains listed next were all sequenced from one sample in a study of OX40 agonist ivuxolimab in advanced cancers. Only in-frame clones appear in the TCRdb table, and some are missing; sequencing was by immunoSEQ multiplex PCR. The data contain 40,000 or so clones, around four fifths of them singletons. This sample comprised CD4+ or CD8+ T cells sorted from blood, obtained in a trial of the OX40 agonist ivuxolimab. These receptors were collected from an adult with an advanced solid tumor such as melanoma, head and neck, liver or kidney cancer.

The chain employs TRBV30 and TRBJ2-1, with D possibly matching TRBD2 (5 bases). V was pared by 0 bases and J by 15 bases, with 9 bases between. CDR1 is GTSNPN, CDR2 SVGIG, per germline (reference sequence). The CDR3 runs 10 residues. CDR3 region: CAWSVRGLFF. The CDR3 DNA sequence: TGTGCCTGGAGTGTCCGGGGATTGTTCTTC.

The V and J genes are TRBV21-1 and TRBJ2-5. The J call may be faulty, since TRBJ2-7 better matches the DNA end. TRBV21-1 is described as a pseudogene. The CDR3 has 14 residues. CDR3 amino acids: CASSGEGKPYEQYF. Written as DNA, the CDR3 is TGTGCCAGCAGCGGTGAAGGGAAACCCTACGAGCAGTACTTC.

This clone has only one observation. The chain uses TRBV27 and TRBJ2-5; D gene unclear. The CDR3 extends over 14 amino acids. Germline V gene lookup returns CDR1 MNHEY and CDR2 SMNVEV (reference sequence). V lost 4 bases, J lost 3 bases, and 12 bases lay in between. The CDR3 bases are TGTGCCAGCAGTTATTGGGGTGGGGAAGAGACCCAGTACTTC. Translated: CASSYWGGEETQYF.

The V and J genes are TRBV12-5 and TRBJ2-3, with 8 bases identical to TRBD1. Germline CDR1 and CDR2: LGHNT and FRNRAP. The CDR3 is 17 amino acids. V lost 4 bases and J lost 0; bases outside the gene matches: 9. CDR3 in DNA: TGTGCTAGTGGTTCCGGGGTGACAGGGGTCAGCACAGATACGCAGTATTTT. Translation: CASGSGVTGVSTDTQYF. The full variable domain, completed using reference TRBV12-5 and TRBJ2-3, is DARVTQTPRHKVTEMGQEVTMRCQPILGHNTVFWYRQTMMQGLELLAYFRNRAPLDDSGMPKDRFSAEMPDATLATLKIQPSEPRDSAVYFCASGSGVTGVSTDTQYFGPGTRLTVL.

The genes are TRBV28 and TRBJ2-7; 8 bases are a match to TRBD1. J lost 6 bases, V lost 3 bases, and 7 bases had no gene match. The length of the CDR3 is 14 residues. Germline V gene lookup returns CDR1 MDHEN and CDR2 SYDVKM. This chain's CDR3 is CASSFVDRVAEQYF. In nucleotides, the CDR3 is TGTGCCAGCAGTTTTGTGGACAGGGTAGCCGAGCAGTACTTC.

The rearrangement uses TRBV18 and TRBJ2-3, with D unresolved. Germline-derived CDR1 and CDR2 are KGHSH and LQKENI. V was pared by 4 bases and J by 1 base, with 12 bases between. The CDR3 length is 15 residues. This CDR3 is CASSHTETGTDTQYF. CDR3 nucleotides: TGTGCCAGCTCACACACAGAGACGGGCACAGATACGCAGTATTTT.

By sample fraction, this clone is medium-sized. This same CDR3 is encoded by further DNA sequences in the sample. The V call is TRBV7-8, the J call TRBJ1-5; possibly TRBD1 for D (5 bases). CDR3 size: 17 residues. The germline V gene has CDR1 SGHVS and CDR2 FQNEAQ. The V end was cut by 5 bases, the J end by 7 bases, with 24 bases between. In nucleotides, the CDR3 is TGTGCCAGCAGCCCCTTGATCGGCCGACAGTTCCAACAGCCCCAGCATTTT. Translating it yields CASSPLIGRQFQQPQHF.